This T cell receptor (beta chain) was found in a study of control samples from healthy donors and cancer patients. Libraries were prepared by immunoSEQ multiplex PCR; TCRdb keeps only in-frame clonotypes and omits some of them. The sample has around 80,000 clones, 87% seen once. The sequence was collected from a man between 45 and 60 years old in good health. The sample comprised blood.

This chain's CDR3 is CATSSPGTVGSYEQYF. CDR3 coding DNA: TGTGCCACCAGCAGCCCCGGGACCGTTGGCTCCTACGAGCAGTACTTC. The J gene is TRBJ2-7, the V gene TRBV15; D possibly matches TRBD1 or TRBD2 (5 bases each). Germline CDR1 LNHNV, CDR2 YYDKDF (reference sequence). The CDR3 has 16 residues. V was cut by 3 bases and J by 0 bases, with 15 bases left in between.